This TCR beta chain is drawn from a study of post-analysis software for immune sequencing data. Study-level background: The cohort encompassed relapsing-remitting, secondary progressive and progressive-relapsing multiple sclerosis disease courses.

Concerning this clonotype: No antigen is known for it. The junction departs from germline at one end; a sequencing error may be responsible.

Sequencing libraries made from TCR beta cDNA carried unique molecular identifiers. TCRdb fed the PCR reads into MiXCR, producing one record per CDR3 protein. Of approximately 400,000 distinct CDR3 sequences listed, approximately 38% are singletons. The CDR3 extends over 16 amino acids. Study-wide results and caveats: Versus controls, multiple sclerosis patients showed significantly lower diversity (normalized Chao1). Co-batched samples clustered tightly together by F measure. Several TRBV segments were more frequent in patients than controls; TRBV5-6, TRBV5-1 and TRBV20-1 belonged to this group.

The V gene is TRBV12-3 or TRBV12-4, the J gene TRBJ2-3; the match to TRBD2 covers 8 bases. The sample comprised blood. The sequence came from a girl between 10 and 17 years old with multiple sclerosis. This CDR3 is CASSGVLAVKTDAQYF. CDR3 sequence (DNA): TGTGCCAGCAGTGGGGTACTAGCGGTGAAAACAGATGCGCAGTATTTT.